This TCR beta chain is drawn from a study of PD-1 blockade in classical Hodgkin lymphoma. Study-wide findings and caveats: Patients who responded completely had about the same baseline diversity as newly diagnosed patients.

Sequencing was performed with immunoSEQ multiplex PCR; in TCRdb, only in-frame clones are kept and a portion is missing. The data hold around 90,000 clones, with 78% observed a single time. Time point of the sample: cycle 4 day 1 (C4D1), after 6 weeks of nivolumab. Following autologous stem cell transplantation, relapse occurred in every patient, and exposure to brentuximab vedotin varied. Of note for this clone: Its specificity is not known.

The receptor's source is a human donor with classical Hodgkin lymphoma. Sequencing used peripheral blood mononuclear cells (PBMCs), obtained before the fourth cycle of nivolumab.

The chain's CDR3 is CASSLVGQRDYVGTDTQYF. CDR3 bases: TGCGCCAGCAGCTTGGTTGGGCAGCGGGATTATGTCGGCACAGATACGCAGTATTTT. The gene calls are TRBV5-1 and TRBJ2-3, with 7 bases that match TRBD2. Trimming removed 0 bases from V and 1 base from J; junction bases left unmatched: 14. Looked up from germline, CDR1 is SGHRS and CDR2 is YFSETQ. The CDR3 length is 19 residues.